The rows below give T cell receptor beta chains drawn from one sample of a study of CD8 T cells in ankylosing spondylitis. TCRdb called the 5' RACE reads again in MiXCR, with one record for every CDR3 protein. The sample lists 40,000 to 50,000 distinct CDR3 sequences, 2.5% to 3.5% occurring once. Sequenced input: blood, either unsorted or a sorted T cell fraction (not recorded which). The receptors were gathered from a male donor with ankylosing spondylitis or in good health (not recorded which). CDR3s leave out the opening cysteine and the closing phenylalanine or tryptophan. Fields, in order: CDR3 protein, J gene, V gene.

ASSVDIQGITEAF	TRBJ1-1	TRBV9
ASSVGPGQGLSGANVLT	TRBJ2-6	TRBV9
ASSVDSNNSPLH	TRBJ1-6	TRBV9
ASSVDSIYTQY	TRBJ2-3	TRBV9
ASSTDSARSNEKLF	TRBJ1-4	TRBV9
ASSDHPTRGQGTETQY	TRBJ2-5	TRBV9
AIPDEYNEQF	TRBJ2-1	TRBV27
ASSEQGAGNTIY	TRBJ1-3	TRBV9
ASSVGSGSPSPLH	TRBJ1-6	TRBV9
ASSTRLAGGDTQY	TRBJ2-3	TRBV9
ASSTGSGTYYPNEQF	TRBJ2-1	TRBV9
ASTPQPRVDTQY	TRBJ2-3	TRBV9
ASTPAANTYNEQF	TRBJ2-1	TRBV9
ASSPRDRSEAF	TRBJ1-1	TRBV9
ASSLEGFGDTQY	TRBJ2-3	TRBV27
ASSALSGANVLT	TRBJ2-6	TRBV9
ASSVTTGNLDGQY	TRBJ2-7	TRBV9
ASSSPGGGPGGHQY	TRBJ2-5	TRBV9
ASTSPSGANVLT	TRBJ2-6	TRBV9
ASSPGFQGETQY	TRBJ2-5	TRBV9
ASSVDPVLAGGAHEQF	TRBJ2-1	TRBV9
ASKTRPQPENTEAF	TRBJ1-1	TRBV5-1
ASSVAPDPTDTQY	TRBJ2-3	TRBV9
ASSVGLAFYEQY	TRBJ2-7	TRBV9
ASSPRISGSVVTDTQY	TRBJ2-3	TRBV9
ASSVGSSGGSYQETQY	TRBJ2-5	TRBV9
ASSVASLGNEQF	TRBJ2-1	TRBV9
ASSVAGLNTEAF	TRBJ1-1	TRBV9
ASSVVDQTYGYT	TRBJ1-2	TRBV9
ASSRRGLNTGELF	TRBJ2-2	TRBV9
ASSVAQGVDTQY	TRBJ2-3	TRBV9
ASSADVQSTEAF	TRBJ1-1	TRBV9
ASSAGLATFPPETQY	TRBJ2-5	TRBV9
ASSVDQGGLRGNTIY	TRBJ1-3	TRBV9
ASSFGLAEFDNEQF	TRBJ2-1	TRBV9
ASTDRANTGELF	TRBJ2-2	TRBV9
ASSVAGTGHYEQY	TRBJ2-7	TRBV9
ASSNGVSSYNEQF	TRBJ2-1	TRBV9
ASSVGPGTGETQY	TRBJ2-5	TRBV9
ASSVEQADTQY	TRBJ2-3	TRBV9
ASSVGMKTGSYNEQF	TRBJ2-1	TRBV9
ASSVASGSRTDTQY	TRBJ2-3	TRBV9
ASSVRTSGSPVAGNEQF	TRBJ2-1	TRBV9
ASSVPRGGSYGYT	TRBJ1-2	TRBV9
ASSVGQGGYRDTQY	TRBJ2-3	TRBV9
ASSASGTGELF	TRBJ2-2	TRBV9
ASSVGGQGRDEQY	TRBJ2-7	TRBV9
ASSVSGVNTEAF	TRBJ1-1	TRBV9
ASSVEGSGRGELF	TRBJ2-2	TRBV9
ASSVGGSVTGELF	TRBJ2-2	TRBV9
AKKKPSSGNTIY	TRBJ1-3	TRBV6-1
ASSIGQHSNYEQY	TRBJ2-7	TRBV9
ASSARLPQSGSAVEQF	TRBJ2-1	TRBV9
ASSPTLSGRASGELF	TRBJ2-2	TRBV9
ASSTRLEVVEETQY	TRBJ2-5	TRBV9
ASSVGTGNTGELF	TRBJ2-2	TRBV9
ASSVRGDHPTVDTQY	TRBJ2-3	TRBV9